This T cell receptor beta chain was identified during a study of blood T cells in healthy people across ages (dated by TCRdb to 2015 to 2017). As for the study more broadly: In model experiments, template switching captured about one uniquely barcoded TCR beta cDNA molecule for every two T cells. To track age-related changes in TCR beta repertoire diversity, the study relied on deep sequencing normalized with unique cDNA molecular identifiers. Donors were grouped into four age groups: young (average about 15 years), middle-aged (around 39), aged (roughly 67) and long-lived (less than 85). The study analyzed two additional independent replicas of 1 million unique cDNA reads from the same blood draw for two donors, one aged 18 to 29 and one aged 80 or older. Results the study describes overall, beyond this receptor: There was a strong correlation between observed TCR beta diversity and the percentage of naive T cells measured by flow cytometry. Conclusive comparison of naive and antigen-experienced compartments was prevented by the profiling of bulk unsorted PBMCs. Compared with the aged group, more naive CD4+ T cells, fewer expanded clones and increased TCR diversity were shown by the long-lived group, suggesting age selection. Estimates of total diversity based on one million sequenced T cells were regarded as lower bounds and as underestimates. As age increased, observed TCR beta diversity per million T cells dropped in a roughly linear way, and a significant reduction was already evident by age 40. Donor CMV infection status was unknown, potentially confounding age-related changes in expanded clonotypes.

From the germline V gene, CDR1 is SGHAT and CDR2 is FQNNGV. Spanning cysteine to phenylalanine, the CDR3 consists of 15 amino acids. Only the CDR3 portion is preserved as DNA: 45 bases, with reading frame beginning at the first base. Libraries were prepared through 5' RACE. TCRdb shows the sequencer as Illumina HiSeq 2500. A second PCR of about 6 to 12 cycles was run with a J-beta primer mix and a sample-barcoded 5' primer. Each TCR beta cDNA molecule received a unique molecular identifier from a template-switch 5' adaptor carrying 12 random nucleotides. Each sample yielded at least 3 million CDR3-containing paired-end reads. First-strand cDNA synthesis was performed from all RNA using the Mint cDNA synthesis kit, with priming by a TRBC-specific oligonucleotide. After uracil-DNA glycosylase treatment, a first 18-cycle PCR used universal primers M1SS and BC2_uni_R on all cDNA. Per the authors' processing: For normalization, 1 million high-quality reads were randomly selected from each sample, with every read carrying a distinct molecular identifier. Reads with shared molecular identifiers were discarded instead of being binned into consensus sequences. MiTCR, with a Q25 quality threshold and the strictest error-elimination algorithm, was used for CDR3 identification, clonotype clustering and error correction. A nonparametric unseen species model with Euler transformation was used to estimate lower-bound total TCR beta diversity. TCRdb applied fastp at Q25 and MiXCR to the public reads, then kept only in-frame beta chains. One record per CDR3 amino acid sequence lists the most common genes and DNA. The V and J calls were not made by the authors but by TCRdb's processing. The sample includes around 1,000,000 distinct CDR3 sequences, with approximately 25% observed a single time. Jointly, the top ten make up 0.65% to 0.75% of the sample.

On this clonotype itself: Its target antigen remains unknown. Qualities for individual bases were not recorded, and no much larger clone is one base off.

Systemically healthy Caucasian individuals from Russia, 39 in total and aged about 6 to 100 years, were included as donors. Approximately 10 milliliters of peripheral blood were collected from each donor into EDTA-treated Vacutainer tubes. Ficoll-Paque density-gradient centrifugation was used to isolate PBMCs, with at least 7 million per sample. Trizol reagent was used to extract total RNA from the PBMCs, yielding at least 6 micrograms per sample. Naive CD45RAhigh/CD27high T cell percentages were measured by flow cytometry on a PBMC aliquot from every donor. The same data also went into a second study, on T cells of mothers and their children. Reported in the second study: Nine systemically healthy Caucasian individuals, comprising three mothers and their six children, were included as donors. cDNA synthesis consumed the entire amount of extracted RNA, loaded at about 1.5 ug RNA in each 15 ul reaction. In the second PCR, the M1S primer introduced both the sample barcodes and 2-4 random nucleotides. Over 9 million TCR beta CDR3 reads came from each mother, compared with around 3 million reads from each child. In both related and unrelated pairs, thymic selection shapes the output of TCR recombination in a similar way, with inherited differences having only a minor effect. Related mother-child pairs always showed normalized repertoire overlap that was slightly higher than in unrelated mother-child pairs, though the difference was never significant. No persistent microchimeric T cell clones were found, with a detection sensitivity of approximately 100 clones per million clonotypes. In the study, deep NGS was used to compare the TCR beta repertoires of mothers and children, and features distinguishing related mother-child pairs from unrelated individuals were sought. On average, the children were approximately 12 +/- 4 years old, while the mothers were approximately 40 +/- 4 years old. After adapter ligation was performed with NEBNext reagents, the libraries were sequenced on an Illumina HiSeq 2000 with 100+100 nt paired-end reads. To prevent cross-contamination, the mother and child libraries were prepared one month apart and sequenced in separate runs. For each donor, between 500,000 and 2,000,000 distinct TCR beta clonotypes were identified. Naive TCR beta clonotypes were estimated from low-frequency clonotypes matched to each donor's FACS-determined naive share, without sorting.

The chain links TRBV11-2 with TRBJ2-5; no D gene call is confident. The last part of the DNA fits TRBJ2-7 better; the J call may be wrong. This sequence originates from a girl aged 2 to 10 in good health. Sequenced material: blood. In nucleotides, the sequence is TGTGCCAGCAGCTTAGAAAGCCAGGCCTCCTACGAGCAGTACTTC. Protein translation: CASSLESQASYEQYF.